Shown below are 26 T cell receptor beta chains from a single sample sequenced in a study of blood T cell repertoires in COVID-19. Here immunoSEQ multiplex PCR was the method, and the copy in TCRdb shows in-frame clones only, minus some. There are fewer than 350,000 clones in the sample; 86% occur only once, and over 9.5% lies in the top ten. What was sequenced was peripheral blood. Receptor source: a woman in her twenties or thirties with COVID-19, enrolled during active disease.

The genes are TRBV9 and TRBJ2-7; TRBD1 agrees at 7 bases. The CDR3 extends over 15 amino acids. Losses at the gene ends were 1 base for V and 5 bases for J; bases not matched to a gene: 9. Germline CDR1 and CDR2: SGDLS and YYNGEE. In DNA form, the CDR3 reads TGTGCCAGCAGCGTATACCGGGACAGAGTAGACGAGCAGTACTTC. Protein product: CASSVYRDRVDEQYF. The full variable domain, rest sourced from reference TRBV9 and TRBJ2-7, is DSGVTQTPKHLITATGQRVTLRCSPRSGDLSVYWYQQSLDQGLQFLIQYYNGEERAKGNILERFSAQQFPDLHSELNLSSLELGDSALYFCASSVYRDRVDEQYFGPGTRLTVT.

This sequence joins TRBV10-2 and TRBJ1-4, with D tentatively TRBD1 (6 bases). Germline V gene lookup returns CDR1 WSHSY and CDR2 SAAADI. This CDR3 spans 17 amino acids. Trimming removed 2 bases at V and 0 bases at J, with 13 bases between. The DNA of the CDR3 is TGCGCCAGCAGTGAGCGAGGACAGTATGCAACTAATGAAAAACTGTTTTTT. Its protein product is CASSERGQYATNEKLFF.

The CDR3 loop reads CASSLVGVDGYTF. DNA for the CDR3: TGTGCCAGCAGCTTGGTAGGGGTCGATGGCTACACCTTC. This rearrangement joins TRBV5-8 to TRBJ1-2; possibly TRBD1 for D (5 bases). The germline V gene has CDR1 SGHTS and CDR2 YDEGEE. Trimming shortened V by 0 bases and J by 6 bases, and 9 bases separated the two germline ends. The CDR3 runs to 13 residues.

The chain uses TRBV18 and TRBJ2-5; possible D gene TRBD2, 6 bases. Germline V gene data show CDR1 as KGHSH and CDR2 as LQKENI. With 3 bases removed from V and 1 base from J, the gap between germline ends came to 9 bases. There are 14 residues in the CDR3. The chain's CDR3 is CASSPRETQETQYF. CDR3 nucleotides: TGTGCCAGCTCACCCCGGGAGACCCAAGAGACCCAGTACTTC.

The chain carries TRBV12-3 or TRBV12-4 and TRBJ1-4; the D is unclear. CDR3 length: 12 amino acids. Trimming stripped 5 bases from V and 10 bases from J, with 11 bases between. The CDR3 region is CASSSGEGKLFF. DNA of the CDR3: TGTGCCAGCAGTAGCGGGGAGGGAAAACTGTTTTTT.

V and J are TRBV25-1 and TRBJ2-7; the D gene is possibly TRBD1 (5 bases). CDR3 length equals 14 residues. Trimming shortened V by 6 bases and J by 2 bases, and 14 bases separated the two germline ends. CDR1 is MGHDK, CDR2 SYGVNS, per germline. The CDR3 sequence: CASSRQHGTYEQYF. As DNA, the CDR3 is TGTGCCAGCAGCAGACAGCATGGCACCTACGAGCAGTACTTC.

The chain has TRBV10-1 and TRBJ2-3; the match to TRBD2 covers 8 bases. CDR3 length: 16 residues. Per the germline V gene, CDR1 is WNHNN and CDR2 is SYGVQD (reference sequence). The trim removed 4 bases at V and 1 base at J, leaving 7 bases unmatched. The CDR3 DNA sequence: TGCGCCAGCAGTGTCTCACGGGGGGGAGGCACAGATACGCAGTATTTT. The encoded protein is CASSVSRGGGTDTQYF.

The V and J genes are TRBV28 and TRBJ1-2; TRBD1 matches at 11 bases. There are 13 residues in the CDR3. V lost 6 bases to trimming and J lost 8 bases; unmatched junction nucleotides: 5. The germline gives CDR1 MDHEN, CDR2 SYDVKM. CDR3 loop: CASRGQGARGYTF. The CDR3 DNA reads TGTGCCAGCAGAGGACAGGGGGCACGGGGCTACACCTTC.

This clone came up once. The chain has TRBV19 and TRBJ2-1; D may be TRBD1 (5 bases). This CDR3 region has 11 residues. V shed 4 bases and J shed 8 bases, with 6 bases lying between them. The germline V gene has CDR1 LNHDA and CDR2 SQIVND (reference sequence). The CDR3 DNA follows: TGTGCCAGTAGTACAGGGCATGAGCAGTTCTTC. The encoded protein is CASSTGHEQFF. Full variable domain (missing parts from reference TRBV19 and TRBJ2-1): DGGITQSPKYLFRKEGQNVTLSCEQNLNHDAMYWYRQDPGQGLRLIYYSQIVNDFQKGDIAEGYSVSREKKESFPLTVTSAQKNPTAFYLCASSTGHEQFFGPGTRLTVL.

The V call is TRBV27, the J call TRBJ2-3, with a tentative D call TRBD2 (6 bases). Trimming took 5 bases from V and 2 from J, leaving 14 bases between them. CDR1 is MNHEY and CDR2 is SMNVEV in the germline V gene (reference sequence). The CDR3 consists of 15 residues. The CDR3 here is CASSHGAGTTDTQYF. CDR3 coding DNA: TGTGCCAGCAGTCACGGGGCGGGGACCACAGATACGCAGTATTTT.

The chain carries TRBV5-4 and TRBJ2-3; 14 bases match TRBD2. Germline V gene data show CDR1 as SGHNT and CDR2 as YYREEE (reference sequence). V was clipped by 4 bases and J by 5 bases; unmatched bases: 3. The CDR3 is 15 residues long. CDR3 protein: CASSVGTSGGDTQYF. The CDR3 DNA is TGTGCCAGCAGCGTAGGGACTAGCGGGGGAGATACGCAGTATTTT.

J is TRBJ2-7 and V is TRBV28, with 9 bases that match TRBD2. Germline V lookup: CDR1 MDHEN, CDR2 SYDVKM. The V segment lost 6 bases and the J segment 6 bases; nucleotides outside the gene matches: 12. CDR3 length: 15 residues. As DNA, the CDR3 is TGTGCCAGCAGCCGGGCGGGGGGGCGTCTTAGCGAGCAGTACTTC. The encoded protein is CASSRAGGRLSEQYF.

The rearrangement joins TRBV11-2 to TRBJ2-7; D call uncertain. V was pared by 5 bases and J by 3 bases, with 8 bases between. Germline V CDR1 and CDR2: SGHAT, FQNNGV. The CDR3 length is 12 residues. This CDR3 reads CASSRGGYEQYF. Written as DNA, the CDR3 is TGTGCCAGCAGCCGTGGCGGCTACGAGCAGTACTTC. The full variable domain, completed using reference TRBV11-2 and TRBJ2-7, is EAGVAQSPRYKIIEKRQSVAFWCNPISGHATLYWYQQILGQGPKLLIQFQNNGVVDDSQLPKDRFSAERLKGVDSTLKIQPAKLEDSAVYLCASSRGGYEQYFGPGTRLTVT.

This clone was detected once. The chain links TRBV21-1 to TRBJ2-2; the listed D gene, TRBD2, was not tested against the DNA. TRBV21-1 is a listed pseudogene. The CDR3 runs to 19 residues. CDR3 nucleotide sequence: TGTGCCAGCAGCAAACCCGGGACTAGCGGGGGGAAAAACACCGGGGAGCTGTTTTTT. Its translation: CASSKPGTSGGKNTGELFF.

The CDR3 coding sequence is TGCGCCAGCAGCCCGGGACAAACCAATTCACCCCTCCACTTT. It is translated as CASSPGQTNSPLHF. This chain links TRBV5-1 with TRBJ1-6; tentatively, D is TRBD1 (6 bases). The CDR3 is 14 residues long. Germline-derived CDR1 and CDR2 are SGHRS and YFSETQ. Trimming removed 4 bases at V and 7 bases at J, with 12 bases between.

The chain is built from TRBV2 and TRBJ2-3; D might be TRBD2 (6 bases). CDR1 is SNHLY, CDR2 FYNNEI, per germline. This CDR3 is built from 15 residues. V shed 3 bases and J shed 0 bases, with 10 bases lying between them. CDR3 DNA sequence: TGTGCCAGCAGTGAGGGACTCCATAGCACAGATACGCAGTATTTT. This sequence encodes CASSEGLHSTDTQYF.

The rearrangement uses TRBV29-1 and TRBJ2-2, with 7 bases fitting TRBD1. Looked up from germline, CDR1 is SQVTM and CDR2 is ANQGSEA. J was trimmed by 4 bases and V by 7 bases; bases with no gene match: 12. The CDR3 loop spans 15 amino acids. The CDR3 DNA sequence: TGCAGCGCCCAGCCGGACAGGCTTCGCACCGGGGAGCTGTTTTTT. It specifies CSAQPDRLRTGELFF.

This chain uses TRBV19 with TRBJ2-1, with TRBD2 identical over 10 bases. Germline V gives CDR1 LNHDA, CDR2 SQIVND (reference sequence). This CDR3 is 15 amino acids long. J lost 4 bases, V lost 5 bases, and 5 bases had no gene match. The CDR3 reads CASSSLAGPYNEQFF. In DNA, the CDR3 is TGTGCCAGTAGTTCACTAGCGGGACCGTACAATGAGCAGTTCTTC.

The chain is built from TRBV9 and TRBJ2-3; D ambiguous. From germline, CDR1 is SGDLS and CDR2 YYNGEE. With 0 bases removed from V and 2 bases from J, the gap between germline ends came to 7 bases. The CDR3 contains 14 residues. The CDR3: CASSVGVLTDTQYF. DNA for the CDR3: TGTGCCAGCAGCGTAGGAGTACTCACAGATACGCAGTATTTT.

The V gene is TRBV5-5, the J gene TRBJ2-3; weak D call: TRBD1 (6 bases). The germline V and J ends were trimmed by 5 bases and 3 bases, with 13 bases remaining between them. The CDR3 length is 14 residues. CDR1 is SGHKS and CDR2 is YYEKEE in the germline V gene (reference sequence). The CDR3 nucleotides read TGTGCCAGCAGGTCCTCGAGGGGGACAGATACGCAGTATTTT. Residues: CASRSSRGTDTQYF.

The chain has TRBV25-1 and TRBJ2-3; 10 bases line up with TRBD2. The CDR3 extends over 14 amino acids. Germline CDR1 reads MGHDK; CDR2 reads SYGVNS. V was pared by 7 bases and J by 2 bases, with 3 bases of the junction left unmatched. CDR3 coding DNA: TGTGCCAGCAAACTAGCGGGGAACACAGATACGCAGTATTTT. This sequence encodes CASKLAGNTDTQYF.

The chain has TRBV6-2 or TRBV6-3 and TRBJ1-6; D perhaps matches TRBD1 (5 bases). V lost 3 bases, J lost 5 bases, and 8 bases lay in between. The germline CDR1 and CDR2 sequences are MNHEY and SVGEGT. The CDR3 extends over 14 amino acids. DNA of the CDR3: TGTGCCAGCAGTTATAGGGGCGATAATTCACCCCTCCACTTT. Amino acids: CASSYRGDNSPLHF.

The chain is built from TRBV25-1 and TRBJ1-1; D is uncertain. Germline assignment: CDR1 MGHDK and CDR2 SYGVNS. The V end was cut by 8 bases, the J end by 1 base, with 11 bases between. The length of the CDR3 is 13 residues. DNA of the CDR3: TGTGCCAGCCGGCGGGGAAGGAACACTGAAGCTTTCTTT. The encoded protein is CASRRGRNTEAFF.

This sequence joins TRBV28 and TRBJ1-6, with 9 bases lining up with TRBD1. With 10 bases clipped from V and 4 bases from J, the junction kept 5 bases outside the gene matches. The CDR3 sequence is 14 residues long. The germline gives CDR1 MDHEN, CDR2 SYDVKM. The CDR3: CAKQGAGYNSPLHF. The CDR3, as DNA: TGTGCCAAACAGGGGGCTGGGTATAATTCACCCCTCCACTTT.

The genes are TRBV15 and TRBJ2-1, with 9 bases that match TRBD2. V lost 0 bases, J lost 13 bases, and 13 bases stayed unmatched. Germline loops: CDR1 LNHNV, CDR2 YYDKDF (reference sequence). This CDR3 region has 16 residues. Written as DNA, the CDR3 is TGTGCCACCAGCAGAGATTGGTCTAGCGGGGCTCCACAACAGTTCTTC. Its translation is CATSRDWSSGAPQQFF. The whole variable domain, filled in from reference TRBV15 and TRBJ2-1, reads DAMVIQNPRYQVTQFGKPVTLSCSQTLNHNVMYWYQQKSSQAPKLLFHYYDKDFNNEADTPDNFQSRRPNTSFCFLDIRSPGLGDTAMYLCATSRDWSSGAPQQFFGPGTRLTVL.

There are a few counts of this clone. V is TRBV2 and J is TRBJ2-1, with D possibly matching TRBD2 (6 bases). V was clipped by 4 bases and J by 3 bases, with 7 bases between them. Germline V gene sequence: CDR1 SNHLY, CDR2 FYNNEI. The length of the CDR3 is 13 residues. CDR3 nucleotide sequence: TGTGCCAGCAGTGGGGGGGACTACAATGAGCAGTTCTTC. Its protein product is CASSGGDYNEQFF.